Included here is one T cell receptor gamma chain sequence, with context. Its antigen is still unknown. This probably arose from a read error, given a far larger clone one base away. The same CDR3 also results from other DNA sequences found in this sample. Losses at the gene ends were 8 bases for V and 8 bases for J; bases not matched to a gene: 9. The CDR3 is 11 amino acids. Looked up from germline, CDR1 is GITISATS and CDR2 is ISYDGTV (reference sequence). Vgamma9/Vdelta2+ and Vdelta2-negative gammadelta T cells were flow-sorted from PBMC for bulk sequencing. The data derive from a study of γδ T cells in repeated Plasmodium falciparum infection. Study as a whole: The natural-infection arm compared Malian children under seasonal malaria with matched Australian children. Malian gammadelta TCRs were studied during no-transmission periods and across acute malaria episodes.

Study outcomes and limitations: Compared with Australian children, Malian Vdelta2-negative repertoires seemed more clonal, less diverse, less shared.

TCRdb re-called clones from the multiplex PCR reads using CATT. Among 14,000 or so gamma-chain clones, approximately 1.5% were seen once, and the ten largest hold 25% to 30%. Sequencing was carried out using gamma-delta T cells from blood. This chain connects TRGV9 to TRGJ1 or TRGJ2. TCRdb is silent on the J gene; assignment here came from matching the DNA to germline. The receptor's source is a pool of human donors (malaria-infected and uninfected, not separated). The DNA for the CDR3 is TGTGCCTTGTCCAAAAGGCATAAGAAACTCTTT. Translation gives CALSKRHKKLF.